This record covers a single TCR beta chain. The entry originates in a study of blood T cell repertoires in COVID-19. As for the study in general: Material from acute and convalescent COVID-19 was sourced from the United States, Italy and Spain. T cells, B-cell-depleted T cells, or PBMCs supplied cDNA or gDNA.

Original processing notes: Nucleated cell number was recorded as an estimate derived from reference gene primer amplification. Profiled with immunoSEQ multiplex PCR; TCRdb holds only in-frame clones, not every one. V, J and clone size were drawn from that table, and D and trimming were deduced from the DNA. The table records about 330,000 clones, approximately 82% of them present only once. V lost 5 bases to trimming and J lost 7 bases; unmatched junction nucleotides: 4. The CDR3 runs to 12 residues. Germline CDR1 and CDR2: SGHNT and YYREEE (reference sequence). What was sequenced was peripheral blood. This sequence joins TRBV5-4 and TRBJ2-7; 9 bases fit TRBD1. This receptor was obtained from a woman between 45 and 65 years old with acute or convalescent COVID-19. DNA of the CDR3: TGTGCCAGCAGGCCCGGACAGGGGGAGCAGTACTTC. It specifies CASRPGQGEQYF.